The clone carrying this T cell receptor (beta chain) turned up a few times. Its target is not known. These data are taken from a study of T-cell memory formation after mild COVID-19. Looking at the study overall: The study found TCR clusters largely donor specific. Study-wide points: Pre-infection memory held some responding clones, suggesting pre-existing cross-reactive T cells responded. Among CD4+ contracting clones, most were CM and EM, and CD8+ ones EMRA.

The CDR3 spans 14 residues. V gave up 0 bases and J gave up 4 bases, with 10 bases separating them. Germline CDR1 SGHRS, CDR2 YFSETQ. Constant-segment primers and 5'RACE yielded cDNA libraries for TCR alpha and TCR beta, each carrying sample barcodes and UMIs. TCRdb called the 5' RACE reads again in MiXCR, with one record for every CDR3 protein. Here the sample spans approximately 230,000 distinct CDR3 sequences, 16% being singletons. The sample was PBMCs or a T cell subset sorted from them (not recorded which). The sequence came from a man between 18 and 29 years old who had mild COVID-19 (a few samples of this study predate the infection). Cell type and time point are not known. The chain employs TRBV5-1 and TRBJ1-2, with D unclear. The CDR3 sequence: CASSLAVSPYGYTF. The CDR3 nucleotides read TGCGCCAGCAGCTTGGCGGTCTCACCCTATGGCTACACCTTC. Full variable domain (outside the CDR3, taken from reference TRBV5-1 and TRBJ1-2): KAGVTQTPRYLIKTRGQQVTLSCSPISGHRSVSWYQQTPGQGLQFLFEYFSETQRNKGNFPGRFSGRQFSNSRSEMNVSTLELGDSALYLCASSLAVSPYGYTFGSGTRLTVV.